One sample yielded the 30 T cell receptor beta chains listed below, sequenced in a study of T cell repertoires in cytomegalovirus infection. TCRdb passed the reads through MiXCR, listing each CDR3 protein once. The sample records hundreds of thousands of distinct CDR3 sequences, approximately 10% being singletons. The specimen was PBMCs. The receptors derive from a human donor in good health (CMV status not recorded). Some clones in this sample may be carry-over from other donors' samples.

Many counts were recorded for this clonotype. CDR3 nucleotide sequence: TGTGCCAGCAGTTCCCCCAGCGGGAGGGCCGGGGAGACCCAGTACTTC. It encodes CASSSPSGRAGETQYF. The chain carries TRBV27 and TRBJ2-5, with 10 bases aligning to TRBD2. The CDR3 is made up of 16 amino acids. With V trimmed by 4 bases and J by 5 bases, 10 bases remained unmatched. CDR1 is MNHEY, CDR2 SMNVEV, per germline (reference sequence).

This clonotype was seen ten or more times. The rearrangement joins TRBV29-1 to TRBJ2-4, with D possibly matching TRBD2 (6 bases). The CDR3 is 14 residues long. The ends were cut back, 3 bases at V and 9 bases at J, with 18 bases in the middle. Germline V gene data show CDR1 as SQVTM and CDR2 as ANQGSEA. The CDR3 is CSVEWAGEDGIQYF. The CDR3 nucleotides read TGCAGCGTTGAGTGGGCCGGGGAGGATGGCATTCAGTACTTC.

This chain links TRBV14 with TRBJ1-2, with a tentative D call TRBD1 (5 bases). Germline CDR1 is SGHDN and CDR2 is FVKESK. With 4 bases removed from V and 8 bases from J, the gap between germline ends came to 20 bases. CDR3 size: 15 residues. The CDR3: CASSPRGRLLQGYTF. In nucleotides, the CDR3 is TGTGCCAGCAGCCCGAGGGGCAGGCTATTACAAGGCTACACCTTC.

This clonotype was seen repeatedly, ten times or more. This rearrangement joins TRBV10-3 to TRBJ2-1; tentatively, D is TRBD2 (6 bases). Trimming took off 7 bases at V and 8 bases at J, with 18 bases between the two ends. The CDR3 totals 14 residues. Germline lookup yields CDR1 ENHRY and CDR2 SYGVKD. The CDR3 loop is CAITSGTPRHEQFF. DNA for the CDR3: TGTGCCATCACCTCCGGGACTCCGCGCCATGAGCAGTTCTTC.

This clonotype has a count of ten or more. The chain's CDR3 is CASSRGTSREQFF. The CDR3 nucleotides are TGTGCCAGCAGTCGCGGGACTAGCCGAGAGCAGTTCTTC. The rearrangement joins TRBV2 to TRBJ2-1; TRBD2 aligns across 9 bases. Germline lookup yields CDR1 SNHLY and CDR2 FYNNEI. V lost 5 bases and J lost 10; bases outside the gene matches: 6. The CDR3 is made up of 13 amino acids.

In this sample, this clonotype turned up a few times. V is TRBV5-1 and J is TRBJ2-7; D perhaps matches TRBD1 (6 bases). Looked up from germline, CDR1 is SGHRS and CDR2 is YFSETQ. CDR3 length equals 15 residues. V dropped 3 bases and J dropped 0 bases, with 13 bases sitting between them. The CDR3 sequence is CASSSGHGSSYEQYF. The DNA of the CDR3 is TGCGCCAGCAGCTCGGGACATGGAAGCTCCTACGAGCAGTACTTC.

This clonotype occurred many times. Here the CDR3 DNA reads TGTGCCAGCAGTGAAGTTGGGAACACTGAAGCTTTCTTT. Protein sequence: CASSEVGNTEAFF. The chain is built from TRBV2 and TRBJ1-1; D is ambiguous. Germline CDR1 SNHLY, CDR2 FYNNEI. The CDR3 spans 13 residues. Trimming pared 1 base from V and 1 base from J, leaving 4 bases between.

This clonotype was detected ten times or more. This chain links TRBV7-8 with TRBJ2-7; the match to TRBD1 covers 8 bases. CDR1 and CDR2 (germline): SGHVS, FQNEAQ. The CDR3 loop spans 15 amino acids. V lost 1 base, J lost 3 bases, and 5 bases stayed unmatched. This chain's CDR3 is CASSLGTGTGYEQYF. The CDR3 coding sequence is TGTGCCAGCAGCTTAGGGACAGGGACAGGCTACGAGCAGTACTTC.

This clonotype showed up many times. The DNA of the CDR3 is TGTGCCTGGACGGAAGGGAGCACAGATACGCAGTATTTT. Protein product: CAWTEGSTDTQYF. This chain uses TRBV30 with TRBJ2-3; D is uncertain. CDR3 length equals 13 residues. CDR1 GTSNPN and CDR2 SVGIG come from the germline V gene (reference sequence). V gave up 4 bases and J gave up 0 bases, with 8 bases separating them.

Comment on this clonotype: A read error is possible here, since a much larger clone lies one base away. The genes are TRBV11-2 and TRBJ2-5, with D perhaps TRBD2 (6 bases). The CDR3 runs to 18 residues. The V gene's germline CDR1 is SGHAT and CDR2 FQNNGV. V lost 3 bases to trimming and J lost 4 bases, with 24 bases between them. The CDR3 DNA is TGTGCCAGCAGCTTGGTTCCTAACGGGATGGGAGGTCTAGAGACCCAGTACTTC. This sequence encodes CASSLVPNGMGGLETQYF.

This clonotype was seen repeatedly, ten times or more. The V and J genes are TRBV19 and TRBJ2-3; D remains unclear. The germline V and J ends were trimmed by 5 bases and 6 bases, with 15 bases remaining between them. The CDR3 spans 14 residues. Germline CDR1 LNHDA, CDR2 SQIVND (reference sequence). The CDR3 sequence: CASSDGRFVDTQYF. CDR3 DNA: TGTGCCAGTAGTGATGGCCGTTTCGTGGATACGCAGTATTTT.

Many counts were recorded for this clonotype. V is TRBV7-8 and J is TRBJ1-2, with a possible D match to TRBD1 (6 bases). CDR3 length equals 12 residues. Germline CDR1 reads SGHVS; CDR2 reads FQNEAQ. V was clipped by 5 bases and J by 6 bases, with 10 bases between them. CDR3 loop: CASSVGHDGYTF. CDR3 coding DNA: TGTGCCAGCAGCGTGGGACATGATGGCTACACCTTC.

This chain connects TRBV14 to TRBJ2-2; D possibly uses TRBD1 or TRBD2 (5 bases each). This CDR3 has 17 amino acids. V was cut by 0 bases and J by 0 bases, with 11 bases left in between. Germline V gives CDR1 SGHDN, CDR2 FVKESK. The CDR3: CASSQDRDRTNTGELFF. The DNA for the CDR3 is TGTGCCAGCAGCCAAGATCGGGACCGAACGAACACCGGGGAGCTGTTTTTT.

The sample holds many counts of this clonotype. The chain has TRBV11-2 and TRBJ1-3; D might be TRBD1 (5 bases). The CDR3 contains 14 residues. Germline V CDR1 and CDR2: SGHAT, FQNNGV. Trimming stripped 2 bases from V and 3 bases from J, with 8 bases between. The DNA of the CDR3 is TGTGCCAGCAGCTTATTTACAGGTGGAAACACCATATATTTT. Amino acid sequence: CASSLFTGGNTIYF.

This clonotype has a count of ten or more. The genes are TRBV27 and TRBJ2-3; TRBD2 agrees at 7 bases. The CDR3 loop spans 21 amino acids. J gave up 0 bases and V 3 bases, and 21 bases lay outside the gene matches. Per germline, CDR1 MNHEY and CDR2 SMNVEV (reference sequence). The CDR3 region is CASSFSQSGKALKWSTDTQYF. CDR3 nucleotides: TGTGCCAGCAGTTTTTCCCAAAGCGGGAAGGCCCTTAAATGGAGCACAGATACGCAGTATTTT.

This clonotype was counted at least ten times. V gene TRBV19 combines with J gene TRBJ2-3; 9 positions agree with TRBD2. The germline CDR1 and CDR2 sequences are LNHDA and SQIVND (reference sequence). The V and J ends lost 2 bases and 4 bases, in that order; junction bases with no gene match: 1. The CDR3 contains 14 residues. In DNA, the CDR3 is TGTGCCAGTAGTATAATAGCGGGGGCAGATACGCAGTATTTT. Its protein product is CASSIIAGADTQYF. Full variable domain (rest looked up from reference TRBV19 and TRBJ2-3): DGGITQSPKYLFRKEGQNVTLSCEQNLNHDAMYWYRQDPGQGLRLIYYSQIVNDFQKGDIAEGYSVSREKKESFPLTVTSAQKNPTAFYLCASSIIAGADTQYFGPGTRLTVL.

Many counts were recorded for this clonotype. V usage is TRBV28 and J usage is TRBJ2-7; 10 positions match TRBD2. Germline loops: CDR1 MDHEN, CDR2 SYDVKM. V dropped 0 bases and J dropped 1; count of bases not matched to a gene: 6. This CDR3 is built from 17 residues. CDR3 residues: CASSLWASGSWSYEQYF. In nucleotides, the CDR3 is TGTGCCAGCAGTTTATGGGCTAGCGGGAGTTGGTCCTACGAGCAGTACTTC.

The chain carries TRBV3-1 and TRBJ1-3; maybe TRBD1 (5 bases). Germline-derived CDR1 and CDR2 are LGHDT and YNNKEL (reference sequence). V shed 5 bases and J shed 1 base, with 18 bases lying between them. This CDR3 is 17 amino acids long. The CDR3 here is CASSSGTAWISGNTIYF. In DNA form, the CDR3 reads TGTGCCAGCAGCTCCGGGACTGCCTGGATTTCTGGAAACACCATATATTTT. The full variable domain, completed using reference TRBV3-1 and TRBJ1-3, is DTAVSQTPKYLVTQMGNDKSIKCEQNLGHDTMYWYKQDSKKFLKIMFSYNNKELIINETVPNRFSPKSPDKAHLNLHINSLELGDSAVYFCASSSGTAWISGNTIYFGEGSWLTVV.

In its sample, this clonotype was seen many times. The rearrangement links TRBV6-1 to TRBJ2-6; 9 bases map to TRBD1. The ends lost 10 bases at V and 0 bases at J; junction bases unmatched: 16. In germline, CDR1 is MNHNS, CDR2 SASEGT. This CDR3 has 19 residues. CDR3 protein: CATTRPSGTGSSGANVLTF. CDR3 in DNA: TGTGCCACAACGAGACCCTCCGGGACAGGGAGCTCTGGGGCCAACGTCCTGACTTTC.

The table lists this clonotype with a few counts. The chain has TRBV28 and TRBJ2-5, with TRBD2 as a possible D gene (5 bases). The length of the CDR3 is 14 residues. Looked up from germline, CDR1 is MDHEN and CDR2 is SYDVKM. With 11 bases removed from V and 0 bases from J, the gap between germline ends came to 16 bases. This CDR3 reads CASGSSVYQETQYF. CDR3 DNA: TGTGCCTCCGGCAGTAGCGTATACCAAGAGACCCAGTACTTC. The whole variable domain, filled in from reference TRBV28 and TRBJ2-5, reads DVKVTQSSRYLVKRTGEKVFLECVQDMDHENMFWYRQDPGLGLRLIYFSYDVKMKEKGDIPEGYSVSREKKERFSLILESASTNQTSMYLCASGSSVYQETQYFGPGTRLLVL.

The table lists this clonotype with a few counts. The CDR3 DNA reads TGTGCCAGCAGCCCCATGAGCGGAGCCTACTCCTACGAGCAGTACTTC. Residues: CASSPMSGAYSYEQYF. This sequence joins TRBV14 and TRBJ2-7, with TRBD2 as a possible D gene (5 bases). The germline gives CDR1 SGHDN, CDR2 FVKESK. Trimming removed 4 bases from V and 0 bases from J, with 16 bases in between. This CDR3 spans 16 amino acids.

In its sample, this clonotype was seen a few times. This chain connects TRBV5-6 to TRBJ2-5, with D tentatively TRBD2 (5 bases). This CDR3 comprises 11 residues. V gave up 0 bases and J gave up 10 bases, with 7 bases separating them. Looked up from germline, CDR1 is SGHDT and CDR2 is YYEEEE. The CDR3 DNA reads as TGTGCCAGCAGCTTGGTGGGAGACCAGTACTTC. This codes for CASSLVGDQYF.

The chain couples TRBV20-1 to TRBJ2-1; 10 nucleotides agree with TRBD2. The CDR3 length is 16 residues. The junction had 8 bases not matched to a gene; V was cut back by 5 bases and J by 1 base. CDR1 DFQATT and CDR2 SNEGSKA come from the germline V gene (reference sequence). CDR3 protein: CSAQGAGGRSYNEQFF. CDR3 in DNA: TGCAGTGCTCAGGGAGCGGGAGGGAGGTCCTACAATGAGCAGTTCTTC.

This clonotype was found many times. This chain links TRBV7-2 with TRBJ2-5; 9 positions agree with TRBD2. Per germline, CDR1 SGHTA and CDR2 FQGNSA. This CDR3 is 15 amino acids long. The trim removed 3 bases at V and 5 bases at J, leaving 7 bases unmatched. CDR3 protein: CASSFTAGGGETQYF. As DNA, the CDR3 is TGTGCCAGCAGCTTCACAGCGGGAGGTGGGGAGACCCAGTACTTC.

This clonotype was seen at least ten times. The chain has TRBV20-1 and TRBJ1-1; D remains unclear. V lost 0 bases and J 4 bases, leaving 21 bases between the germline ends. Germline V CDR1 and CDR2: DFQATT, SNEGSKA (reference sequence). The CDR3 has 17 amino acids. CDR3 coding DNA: TGCAGTGCTAGAGATTTCAACGCTGGGTCGGCGTCCACTGAAGCTTTCTTT. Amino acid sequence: CSARDFNAGSASTEAFF.

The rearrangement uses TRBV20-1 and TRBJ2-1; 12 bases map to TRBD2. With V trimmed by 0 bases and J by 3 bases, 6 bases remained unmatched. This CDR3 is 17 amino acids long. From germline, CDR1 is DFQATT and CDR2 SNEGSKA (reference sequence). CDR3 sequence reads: CSARDPTSGSLYNEQFF. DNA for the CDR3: TGCAGTGCTAGAGATCCGACTAGCGGGAGTCTCTACAATGAGCAGTTCTTC.

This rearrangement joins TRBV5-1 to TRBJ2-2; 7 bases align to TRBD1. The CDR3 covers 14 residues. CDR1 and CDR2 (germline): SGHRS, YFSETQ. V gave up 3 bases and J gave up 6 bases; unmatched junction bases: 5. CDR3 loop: CASSSWDSAGELFF. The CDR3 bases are TGCGCCAGCAGCTCGTGGGACAGTGCCGGGGAGCTGTTTTTT.

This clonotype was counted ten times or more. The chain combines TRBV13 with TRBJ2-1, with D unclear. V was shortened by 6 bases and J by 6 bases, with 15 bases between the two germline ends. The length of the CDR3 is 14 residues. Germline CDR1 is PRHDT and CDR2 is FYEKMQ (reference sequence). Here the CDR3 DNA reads TGTGCCAGCAGGCACAAGGTCAGGACCAATGAGCAGTTCTTC. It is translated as CASRHKVRTNEQFF.

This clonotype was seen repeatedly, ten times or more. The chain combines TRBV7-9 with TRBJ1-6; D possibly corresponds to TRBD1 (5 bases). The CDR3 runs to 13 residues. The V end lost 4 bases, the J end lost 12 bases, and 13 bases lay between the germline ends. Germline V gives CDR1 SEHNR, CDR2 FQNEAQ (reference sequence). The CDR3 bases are TGTGCCAGCAGCTCCAGCGGGGGGGAACCCCTCCACTTT. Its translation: CASSSSGGEPLHF.

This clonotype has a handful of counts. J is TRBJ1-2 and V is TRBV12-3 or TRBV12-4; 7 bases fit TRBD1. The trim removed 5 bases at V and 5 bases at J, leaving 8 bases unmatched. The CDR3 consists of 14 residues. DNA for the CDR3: TGTGCCAGCAGTCCCGACAGGGCGCGGTATGGCTACACCTTC. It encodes CASSPDRARYGYTF.